This T cell receptor (beta chain) stems from a study of technical replicates of blood from a few donors. Germline CDR1 is SNHLY and CDR2 is FYNNEI. Trimming took 2 bases from V and 5 from J; bases not matched to a gene: 4. The CDR3 consists of 15 residues. Repertoires were generated with immunoSEQ multiplex PCR, while TCRdb's copy carries only in-frame clones and drops some. The sample shows approximately 69,000 clones, around 97% of them seen only once. The source material was T cells isolated from PBMCs. The V and J genes are TRBV2 and TRBJ2-2, with TRBD1 identical over 8 bases. The clonotype originates from a human donor in good health. The CDR3 spells CASSELTGGTGELFF. In DNA form, the CDR3 reads TGTGCCAGCAGTGAACTCACAGGGGGGACCGGGGAGCTGTTTTTT.